This is a list of T cell receptor beta chains from one sample in a study of PD-1 blockade in classical Hodgkin lymphoma. Clones were read by immunoSEQ multiplex PCR, and TCRdb kept only the in-frame ones, dropping some. Of approximately 100,000 clones detected, 80% to 90% appear once; the ten largest clones hold under 8.5%. The starting material was peripheral blood mononuclear cells (PBMCs), obtained before the second cycle of nivolumab. Every receptor here comes from a human donor with classical Hodgkin lymphoma. CDR3s include the opening cysteine and the closing phenylalanine or tryptophan. The order of the fields is D gene, CDR3 length, clone size, J gene, V gene, CDR3 protein, CDR3 DNA. The D gene is left open where the match is weak. Expanded clones get a size class; other rows say once, few or many, or leave the size out.

TRBD2 17 many TRBJ2-1 TRBV4-1 CASSQGHATSGYNEQFF TGCGCCAGCAGCCAAGGACATGCGACTAGCGGTTACAATGAGCAGTTCTTC
. 18 . TRBJ2-3 TRBV18 CASSREIPLRRSTDTQYF TGTGCCAGCTCACGAGAGATCCCCCTACGCAGGTCGACAGATACGCAGTATTTT
. 18 . TRBJ2-7 TRBV9 CASSQHGGLWSLRGEQYF TGTGCCAGCAGCCAGCACGGGGGGCTATGGTCCTTAAGGGGCGAGCAGTACTTC
TRBD1 16 . TRBJ2-1 TRBV4-2 CASSPAGTGSYNEQFF TGTGCCAGCAGCCCCGCAGGGACAGGTTCCTACAATGAGCAGTTCTTC
. 13 . TRBJ2-6 TRBV6-5 CASSSTTLPVLTF TGTGCCAGCAGTTCGACAACTCTGCCCGTCCTGACTTTC
TRBD1 14 . TRBJ1-2 TRBV15 CATSATGTGGGYTF TGTGCCACCAGCGCGACCGGGACAGGAGGCGGCTACACCTTC
. 13 . TRBJ2-2 TRBV6-5 CASSWDATGELFF TGTGCCAGCAGTTGGGACGCGACCGGGGAGCTGTTTTTT
. 14 . TRBJ1-2 TRBV27 CASGMGTNPYGYTF TGTGCCAGCGGGATGGGCACAAACCCTTATGGCTACACCTTC
. 16 . TRBJ2-7 TRBV9 CASSVLAGPTSYEQYF TGTGCCAGCAGCGTACTGGCAGGGCCCACCTCCTACGAGCAGTACTTC
. 13 . TRBJ2-7 TRBV27 CASSPLWYYEQYF TGTGCCAGCAGCCCCCTGTGGTACTACGAGCAGTACTTC
. 14 . TRBJ1-1 TRBV4-1 CASSQDRQSVEAFF TGCGCCAGCAGCCAAGATCGTCAGTCGGTCGAAGCTTTCTTT
. 11 . TRBJ2-1 TRBV20-1 CSARYWNEQFF TGCAGTGCTAGATATTGGAATGAGCAGTTCTTC
. 14 . TRBJ1-1 TRBV6-5 CASSYSWTLTEAFF TGTGCCAGCAGTTACTCGTGGACACTCACTGAAGCTTTCTTT
TRBD2 16 . TRBJ2-3 TRBV5-5 CASSLGRGIYTDTQYF TGTGCCAGCAGCTTGGGGCGGGGGATTTACACAGATACGCAGTATTTT
. 11 few TRBJ1-1 TRBV20-1 CSARLNTEAFF TGCAGTGCTAGACTGAACACTGAAGCTTTCTTT
. 14 . TRBJ2-7 TRBV19 CASSIRADSYEQYF TGTGCCAGTAGTATAAGGGCGGATTCCTACGAGCAGTACTTC
TRBD1 13 . TRBJ2-3 TRBV6-1 CASRTQGIDTQYF TGTGCCAGCAGAACACAGGGGATAGATACGCAGTATTTT
. 12 . TRBJ1-1 TRBV5-6 CASSLRGAEAFF TGTGCCAGCAGCTTGAGAGGTGCTGAAGCTTTCTTT
. 16 . TRBJ1-3 TRBV7-2 CASSLAGTNSGNTIYF TGTGCCAGCAGCTTAGCAGGGACTAACTCTGGAAACACCATATATTTT
TRBD1 13 . TRBJ2-4 TRBV2 CASQGGAVNIQYF TGTGCCAGCCAAGGGGGCGCGGTAAACATTCAGTACTTC
TRBD1 17 once TRBJ1-3 TRBV14 CASSRIRGLSSGNTIYF TGTGCCAGCAGCCGAATCAGGGGGCTGAGCTCTGGAAACACCATATATTTT
TRBD1 16 . TRBJ1-1 TRBV5-1 CASSLGFGDRNTEAFF TGCGCCAGCAGCTTAGGGTTCGGGGACAGGAACACTGAAGCTTTCTTT
. 14 once TRBJ1-2 TRBV4-1 CASSQDSGAYGYTF TGCGCCAGCAGCCAGGACAGCGGAGCCTATGGCTACACCTTC
TRBD1 18 few TRBJ1-5 TRBV7-6 CASSLGWAGTASNQPQHF TGTGCCAGCAGCTTAGGTTGGGCCGGGACAGCGAGCAATCAGCCCCAGCATTTT
TRBD1 15 . TRBJ2-5 TRBV6-5 CASSSGTGISETQYF TGTGCCAGCAGTTCCGGGACAGGGATCTCCGAGACCCAGTACTTC
. 15 . TRBJ2-7 TRBV9 CASSPTRSTSFEQYF TGTGCCAGCAGCCCCACTAGGAGCACTAGTTTCGAGCAGTACTTC
TRBD2 16 . TRBJ2-1 TRBV5-6 CASSLERGNLYNEQFF TGTGCCAGCAGCTTGGAGCGGGGGAACCTCTACAATGAGCAGTTCTTC
. 15 . TRBJ2-2 TRBV19 CASSIQGRDTGELFF TGTGCCAGTAGTATACAGGGAAGGGACACCGGGGAGCTGTTTTTT
TRBD2 15 . TRBJ2-7 TRBV9 CASSVGSGVTYEQYF TGTGCCAGCAGCGTAGGCAGCGGGGTGACCTACGAGCAGTACTTC
TRBD2 17 . TRBJ2-3 TRBV9 CASSVAGLARAADTQYF TGTGCCAGCAGCGTAGCCGGACTAGCGAGGGCCGCAGATACGCAGTATTTT
TRBD2 12 . TRBJ2-1 TRBV9 CASTSGNNEQFF TGTGCCAGCACTAGCGGCAACAATGAGCAGTTCTTC
. 14 . TRBJ2-6 TRBV6-4 CASSDRAGANVLTF TGTGCCAGCAGTGACAGGGCTGGGGCCAACGTCCTGACTTTC
. 16 . TRBJ2-3 TRBV5-1 CASSLAPGSGTDTQYF TGCGCCAGCAGCTTGGCGCCGGGATCAGGGACAGATACGCAGTATTTT
TRBD2 16 few TRBJ2-1 TRBV14 CASTQSTSGSYNEQFF TGTGCCAGCACCCAATCGACTAGCGGTTCCTACAATGAGCAGTTCTTC
TRBD2 15 . TRBJ2-3 TRBV28 CASSLGGGASDTQYF TGTGCCAGCAGTTTAGGCGGGGGGGCTTCAGATACGCAGTATTTT
TRBD1 18 . TRBJ2-5 TRBV28 CASSPLYRGQHSKETQYF TGTGCCAGCAGTCCCCTGTACAGGGGGCAACACAGTAAAGAGACCCAGTACTTC
. 13 . TRBJ1-2 TRBV14 CASSQSDNYGYTF TGTGCCAGCAGCCAATCGGATAACTATGGCTACACCTTC
. 14 . TRBJ1-1 TRBV19 CASTGGRRDTEAFF TGTGCCTCAACGGGGGGGCGTAGGGACACTGAAGCTTTCTTT